Here is one T cell receptor beta chain with its context. Profiled with immunoSEQ multiplex PCR; TCRdb holds only in-frame clones, not every one. Counted here are over 90,000 clones, approximately 95% occurring once; the ten biggest clones make up roughly 0.19%. This specimen belongs to a study of technical replicates of blood from several donors. The clonotype comes from a human donor in good health. The sample comprised T cells isolated from PBMCs.

CDR3 amino acids: CASRETVITDTQYF. CDR3 DNA sequence: TGTGCCAGTAGGGAGACAGTTATCACAGATACGCAGTATTTT. This chain connects TRBV19 to TRBJ2-3; D might be TRBD1 (5 bases). This CDR3 region has 14 residues. Trimming took 6 bases from V and 2 from J, leaving 12 bases between them. Germline-derived CDR1 and CDR2 are LNHDA and SQIVND (reference sequence). Supplemented by reference TRBV19 and TRBJ2-3, the full variable domain reads DGGITQSPKYLFRKEGQNVTLSCEQNLNHDAMYWYRQDPGQGLRLIYYSQIVNDFQKGDIAEGYSVSREKKESFPLTVTSAQKNPTAFYLCASRETVITDTQYFGPGTRLTVL.